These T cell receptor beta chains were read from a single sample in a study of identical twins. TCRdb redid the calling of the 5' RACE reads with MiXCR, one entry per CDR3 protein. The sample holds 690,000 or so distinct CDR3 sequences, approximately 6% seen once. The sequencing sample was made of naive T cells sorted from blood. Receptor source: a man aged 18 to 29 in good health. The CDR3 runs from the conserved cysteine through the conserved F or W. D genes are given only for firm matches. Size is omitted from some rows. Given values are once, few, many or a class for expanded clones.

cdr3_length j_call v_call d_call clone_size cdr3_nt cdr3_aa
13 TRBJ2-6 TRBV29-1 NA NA TGCAACGTTGATGACTCTGGGGCCAACGTCCTGACTTTC CNVDDSGANVLTF
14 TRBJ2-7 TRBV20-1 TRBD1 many TGCAGTGCGAGGACAGGGGGCGAAATCTACGAGCAGTACTTC CSARTGGEIYEQYF
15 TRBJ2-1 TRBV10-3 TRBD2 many TGTGCCATCAGGGGACTAGCGGGGCCGACCAATGAGCAGTTCTTC CAIRGLAGPTNEQFF
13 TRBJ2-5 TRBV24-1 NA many TGTGCCACCAGTGATTTGCTCGAGGAGACCCAGTACTTC CATSDLLEETQYF
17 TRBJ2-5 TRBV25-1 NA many TGTGCCAGCAGATGGAGGGAAAGAGGGTACCTCGAAGAGACCCAGTACTTC CASRWRERGYLEETQYF
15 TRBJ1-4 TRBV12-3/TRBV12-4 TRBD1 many TGTGCCAGCAGTTCGAGACAGGGGAAAAATGAAAAACTGTTTTTT CASSSRQGKNEKLFF
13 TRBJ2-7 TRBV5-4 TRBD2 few TGTGCCACGAAAGGGACTAGCGACTACGAGCAGTACTTC CATKGTSDYEQYF
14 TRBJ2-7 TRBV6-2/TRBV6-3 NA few TGTGCCAGCAGTTACAACGCGGGTCCGGAAGAGCAGTACTTC CASSYNAGPEEQYF
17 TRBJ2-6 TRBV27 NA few TGTGCCAGCAGTTTGGTTGGGGGGCGTTCTGGGGCCAACGTCCTGACTTTC CASSLVGGRSGANVLTF
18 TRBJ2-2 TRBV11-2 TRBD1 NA TGTGCCAGCAGGATGCACAGGGGCTTCCTTCGTCGAACCGGGGAGCTGTTTTTT CASRMHRGFLRRTGELFF
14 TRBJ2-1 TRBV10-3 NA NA TGTGCCATCAGTGGAGGGGGCTCCTACAATGAGCAGTTCTTC CAISGGGSYNEQFF
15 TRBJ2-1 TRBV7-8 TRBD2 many TGTGCCAGCAGCTTAGGTGGGAGGGCCGGTTATGAGCAGTTCTTC CASSLGGRAGYEQFF
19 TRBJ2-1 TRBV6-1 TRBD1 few TGTGCCAGCAGCCCGATGGGACAGGGGGGTTTTCTCTCCTACAATGAGCAGTTCTTC CASSPMGQGGFLSYNEQFF
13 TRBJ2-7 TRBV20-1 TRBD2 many TGCAGTGCTAGAGAACCTAGCGGCTACGAGCAGTACTTC CSAREPSGYEQYF
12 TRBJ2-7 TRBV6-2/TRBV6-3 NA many TGTGCCAGCAGTTACCCTACCTACGAGCAGTACTTC CASSYPTYEQYF
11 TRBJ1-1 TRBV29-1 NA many TGCAGCGTTCGCGAAAATGGGGAAGCTTTCTTT CSVRENGEAFF
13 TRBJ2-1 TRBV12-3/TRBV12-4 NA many TGTGCCAGCAGTTACGCCCGATACAATGAGCAGTTCTTC CASSYARYNEQFF
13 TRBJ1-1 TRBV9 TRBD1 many TGTGCCAGCAGCGTCGAGACAGGGCCTGAAGCTTTCTTT CASSVETGPEAFF
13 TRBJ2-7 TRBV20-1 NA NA TGCAGTGTGCCTGCCGGGACGGCCTACGAGCAGTACTTC CSVPAGTAYEQYF
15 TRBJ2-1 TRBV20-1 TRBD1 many TGCAGTCTTATCCCGGGACAGGGGTCCTACAATGAGCAGTTCTTC CSLIPGQGSYNEQFF
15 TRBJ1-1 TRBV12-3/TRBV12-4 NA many TGTGCCAGCAGGCTCGAACAGGGTTTGAACACTGAAGCTTTCTTT CASRLEQGLNTEAFF
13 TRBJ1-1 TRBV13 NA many TGTGCCAGCAGCCTTAGGGCCTTACCTCGAGCTTTCTTT CASSLRALPRAFF
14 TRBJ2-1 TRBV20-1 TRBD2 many TGCAGTGCTAGAACTAGCGAGACCTACAATGAGCAGTTCTTC CSARTSETYNEQFF
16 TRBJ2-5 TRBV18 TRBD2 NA TGTGCCAGCTCACCGCTAGCGGGATCGGGGCAAGAGACCCAGTACTTC CASSPLAGSGQETQYF
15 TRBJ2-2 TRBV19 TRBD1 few TGTGCCAGTAGGAAGACAGGGGGCATCACCGGGGAGCTGTTTTTT CASRKTGGITGELFF
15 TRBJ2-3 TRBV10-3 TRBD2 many TGTGCCATCAGTCTTAGCGGGGGCCGCACAGATACGCAGTATTTT CAISLSGGRTDTQYF
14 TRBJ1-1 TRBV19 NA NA TGTGCCAGTAGTTCCTCCCACATGAACACTGAAGCTTTCTTT CASSSSHMNTEAFF
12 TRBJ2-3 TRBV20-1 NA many TGCAGTGCTAGCCCCTCTTGGGTGGACGTGTATTTT CSASPSWVDVYF
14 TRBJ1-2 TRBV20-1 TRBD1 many TGCAGTGCTAGAAAGGACAGGGTGGGAGGTGGCTACACCTTC CSARKDRVGGGYTF
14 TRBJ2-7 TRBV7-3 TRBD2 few TGTGCCAGCAGTTCGGGACTAGCTCTCAACGAGCAGTACTTC CASSSGLALNEQYF
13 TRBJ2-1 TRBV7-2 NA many TGTGCCAGCAGCTTAGAACTAGATCATGAGCAGTTCTTC CASSLELDHEQFF
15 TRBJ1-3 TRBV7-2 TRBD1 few TGTGCCAGCAGCGTCGACAGGGGCTCTGGAAACACCATATATTTT CASSVDRGSGNTIYF
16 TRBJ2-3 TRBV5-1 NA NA TGCGCCAGCAGCTGGAGGACTGGGTCTAGCACAGATACGCAGTATTTT CASSWRTGSSTDTQYF
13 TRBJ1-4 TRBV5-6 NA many TGTGCCAGCAGCGGAGACAGGAACGAAAAACTGTTTTTT CASSGDRNEKLFF
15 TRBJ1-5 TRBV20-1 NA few TGCAGTGCTAGAGAGTCGGAAAATAGCAATCAGCCCCAGCATTTT CSARESENSNQPQHF
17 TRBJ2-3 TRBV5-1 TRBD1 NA TGCGCCAGCAGCTTGGCTAGGGGGCTGAGGGCCACAGATACGCAGTATTTT CASSLARGLRATDTQYF
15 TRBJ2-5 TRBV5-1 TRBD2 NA TGCGCCAGCAGCCCGGTGGCGGGAGTCGGTGAGACCCAGTACTTC CASSPVAGVGETQYF
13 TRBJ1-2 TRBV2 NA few TGTGCCAGCAGTGAAGCATCAGGGAGTGGCTACACCTTC CASSEASGSGYTF
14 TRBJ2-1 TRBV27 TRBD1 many TGTGCCAGCAGTCGCGGGACAGGGTTGGGTGAGCAGTTCTTC CASSRGTGLGEQFF
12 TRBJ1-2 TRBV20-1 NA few TGCAGCCCTACAGGGTCCTCGTATGGCTACACCTTC CSPTGSSYGYTF
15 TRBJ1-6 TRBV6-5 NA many TGTGCCAGCAGTTACTCGGAGGGGCTAGGGTCACCCCTCCACTTT CASSYSEGLGSPLHF
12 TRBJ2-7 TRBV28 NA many TGTGCCAGCAGTTCCCCACCCTTCGAGCAGTACTTC CASSSPPFEQYF
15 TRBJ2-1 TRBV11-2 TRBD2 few TGTGCCAGCAGCCCTCAAGGGACTAGCGGGAGCGAGCAGTTCTTC CASSPQGTSGSEQFF
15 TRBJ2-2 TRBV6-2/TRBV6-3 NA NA TGTGCCAGCAGCTATGTATTGGGTGCGGCCGGGGAGCTGTTTTTT CASSYVLGAAGELFF
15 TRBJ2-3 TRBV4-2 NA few TGTGCCAGCAGCCAAGAAAAGCGCCTGGGGGATACGCAGTATTTT CASSQEKRLGDTQYF
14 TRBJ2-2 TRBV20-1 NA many TGCAGTGCTAGACCCGGACCGAGTGGGGGGGAGCTGTTTTTT CSARPGPSGGELFF
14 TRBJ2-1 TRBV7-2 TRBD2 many TGTGCCAGCAGCTTGCAGCGGGAGTCCAATGAGCAGTTCTTC CASSLQRESNEQFF
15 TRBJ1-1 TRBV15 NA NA TGTGCCACCAGCAGAGATGGGGAGGGATCTGATGAAGCTTTCTTT CATSRDGEGSDEAFF
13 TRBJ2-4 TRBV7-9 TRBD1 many TGTGCCAGCAGCCGGACAGGCTCGAACATTCAGTACTTC CASSRTGSNIQYF
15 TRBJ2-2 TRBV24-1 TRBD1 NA TGTGCCACCAGTTTAGGACAGGCGAACACCGGGGAGCTGTTTTTT CATSLGQANTGELFF
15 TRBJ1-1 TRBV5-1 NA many TGCGCCAGCAGCTTGGACGGGTTGGGGAACACTGAAGCTTTCTTT CASSLDGLGNTEAFF
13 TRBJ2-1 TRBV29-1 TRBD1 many TGCAGCGTCGTAGCAGGGGGCTACAATGAGCAGTTCTTC CSVVAGGYNEQFF
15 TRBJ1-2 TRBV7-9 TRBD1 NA TGTGCCAGCAGCTTAGGAGACAGGGCCCCTCGGGGCTACACCTTC CASSLGDRAPRGYTF
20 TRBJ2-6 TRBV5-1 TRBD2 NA TGCGCCAGCAGCTTGGGGCTTCTAGCGGGAGGAGGCTCTGGGGCCAACGTCCTGACTTTC CASSLGLLAGGGSGANVLTF
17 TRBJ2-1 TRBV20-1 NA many TGCAGTGCTAGAGATCCAGGCAGGGGTGGTTCCTACAATGAGCAGTTCTTC CSARDPGRGGSYNEQFF